This entry lists 8 T cell receptor beta chains sequenced from one sample in a study of shared clonotypes between healthy human individuals. The table came from immunoSEQ multiplex PCR; TCRdb's copy has only in-frame clones and leaves some out. The table lists about 2 million clones, 85% to 95% of them singletons. The sequencing input was naive CD4+ T cells sorted from blood. Subset indicated: CD45RA+ positively selected. These receptors all come from a man younger than 35 in good health.

This chain uses TRBV11-2 with TRBJ2-3; 9 bases are a match to TRBD2. V was clipped by 5 bases and J by 2 bases; unmatched bases: 2. CDR3 length: 14 amino acids. CDR1 and CDR2 from the germline V gene are SGHAT and FQNNGV. The CDR3 DNA reads TGTGCCAGCAGCAAGGGACTAGCCACAGATACGCAGTATTTT. Translation gives CASSKGLATDTQYF.

Points on this clone: Other DNA sequences from this sample encode an identical CDR3 as well. The CDR3 is CASSRQGRNEQFF. The CDR3 DNA is TGTGCCAGCAGCCGACAGGGACGAAATGAGCAGTTCTTC. The chain links TRBV11-2 to TRBJ2-1; TRBD1 matches 7 bases. CDR3 size: 13 residues. Germline CDR1 reads SGHAT; CDR2 reads FQNNGV. The V gene end was trimmed by 5 bases and the J gene end by 7 bases; junction bases not matched to a gene: 5.

Of note for this clone: The same CDR3 also results from other DNA sequences found in this sample. The chain uses TRBV7-3 and TRBJ2-3; a possible D gene is TRBD1 (5 bases). V shed 2 bases and J shed 2 bases, with 8 bases lying between them. CDR1 and CDR2 (germline): SGHTA, FQGTGA. This CDR3 is 14 amino acids long. The CDR3 reads CASSLDRYTDTQYF. CDR3 sequence (DNA): TGTGCCAGCAGCTTAGACAGATACACAGATACGCAGTATTTT.

The gene calls are TRBV18 and TRBJ2-2; no reliable D call. CDR1 and CDR2 (germline): KGHSH, LQKENI. The V end was cut by 2 bases, the J end by 4 bases, with 11 bases between. CDR3 length: 15 residues. CDR3 in amino acids: CASSPVEFPTGELFF. DNA for the CDR3: TGTGCCAGCTCACCAGTGGAATTTCCCACCGGGGAGCTGTTTTTT.

This clone was seen once. The rearrangement joins TRBV5-1 to TRBJ2-3, with 7 bases identical to TRBD1. There are 15 residues in the CDR3. V lost 4 bases and J lost 1; bases outside the gene matches: 6. The germline V gene encodes CDR1 SGHRS and CDR2 YFSETQ. CDR3 nucleotides: TGCGCCAGCAGCCCTGAGGGACAGCGCACAGATACGCAGTATTTT. This codes for CASSPEGQRTDTQYF.

The chain couples TRBV6-5 to TRBJ2-2; D unclear. Trimming cost V 7 bases and J 6 bases, with 9 bases left between them. The length of the CDR3 is 12 residues. Germline loops: CDR1 MNHEY, CDR2 SVGAGI. This CDR3 is CASMRFPGELFF. CDR3 DNA: TGTGCCAGCATGAGGTTTCCCGGGGAGCTGTTTTTT.

J is TRBJ2-1 and V is TRBV10-1; 7 bases align to TRBD2. Germline V gives CDR1 WNHNN, CDR2 SYGVQD (reference sequence). V lost 2 bases, J lost 14 bases, and 6 bases stayed unmatched. CDR3 length: 12 amino acids. The CDR3 region has the DNA TGCGCCAGCAGTGAGGGTTTGGGACTAAAGTTCTTC. It encodes CASSEGLGLKFF.

The CDR3 loop is CASRERSGADNEQFF. CDR3 nucleotides: TGTGCCAGCAGGGAGAGGAGCGGGGCGGACAATGAGCAGTTCTTC. The gene calls are TRBV2 and TRBJ2-1, with TRBD2 matching over 7 bases. The CDR3 loop spans 15 amino acids. CDR1 and CDR2 from the germline V gene are SNHLY and FYNNEI. Losses at the gene ends were 6 bases for V and 5 bases for J; bases not matched to a gene: 10.